This TCR beta chain appears in the sequencing data of a study of cytomegalovirus exposure and HLA in healthy donors. Amplification used 60 Vbeta primers and 13 Jbeta primers. As handled by the study authors: In a later analysis, the count reached roughly 80 million unique TCR beta chains, with around 11 million shared. Clones were read by immunoSEQ multiplex PCR, and TCRdb kept only the in-frame ones, dropping some. V and J calls and clone size come straight from that table; D and trimming were deduced from the DNA. In the table there are hundreds of thousands of clones, approximately 79% of which are singletons. Study results and caveats: Highly shared sequence variants in one cluster were likely a sequencing artifact. In a later analysis, the majority of CMV-associated beta chains seemingly showed HLA restriction.

Of note for this clone: The antigen remains undetermined.

This receptor was identified in a male donor in good health and CMV-seronegative. What was sequenced was PBMCs.

For the CDR3, the DNA is TGTGCCAGCAGTTTGTCAGGGGGGAGCAATCAGCCCCAGTATTTT. This sequence encodes CASSLSGGSNQPQYF. V usage is TRBV27 and J usage is TRBJ1-5; the D gene is possibly TRBD1 (7 bases). With the DNA end fitting TRBJ2-3 better, the J assignment may be wrong. Germline V lookup: CDR1 MNHEY, CDR2 SMNVEV (reference sequence). This CDR3 region has 15 residues.